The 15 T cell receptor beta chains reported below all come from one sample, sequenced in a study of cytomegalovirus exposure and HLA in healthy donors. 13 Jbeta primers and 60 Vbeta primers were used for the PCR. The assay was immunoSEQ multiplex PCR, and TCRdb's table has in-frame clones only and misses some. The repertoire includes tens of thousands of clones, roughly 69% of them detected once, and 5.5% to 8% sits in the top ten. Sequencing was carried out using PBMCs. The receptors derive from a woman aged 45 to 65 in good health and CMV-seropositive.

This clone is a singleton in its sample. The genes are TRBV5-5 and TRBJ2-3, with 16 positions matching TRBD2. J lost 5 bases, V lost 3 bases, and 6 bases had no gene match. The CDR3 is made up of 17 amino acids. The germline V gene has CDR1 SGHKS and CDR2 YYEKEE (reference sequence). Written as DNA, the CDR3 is TGTGCCAGCAGCTCGGGACTAGCGGGGGGGCGGGGAGATACGCAGTATTTT. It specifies CASSSGLAGGRGDTQYF. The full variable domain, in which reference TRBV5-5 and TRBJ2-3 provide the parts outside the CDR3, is DAGVTQSPTHLIKTRGQQVTLRCSPISGHKSVSWYQQVLGQGPQFIFQYYEKEERGRGNFPDRFSARQFPNYSSELNVNALLLGDSALYLCASSSGLAGGRGDTQYFGPGTRLTVL.

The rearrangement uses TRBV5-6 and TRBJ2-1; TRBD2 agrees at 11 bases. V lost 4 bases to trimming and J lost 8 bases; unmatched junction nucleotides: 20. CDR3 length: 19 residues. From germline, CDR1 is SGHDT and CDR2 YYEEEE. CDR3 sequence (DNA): TGTGCCAGCAGCCCAGAAGAACTAGCGGGGGAAAGTATTTGGGATGAGCAGTTCTTC. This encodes CASSPEELAGESIWDEQFF.

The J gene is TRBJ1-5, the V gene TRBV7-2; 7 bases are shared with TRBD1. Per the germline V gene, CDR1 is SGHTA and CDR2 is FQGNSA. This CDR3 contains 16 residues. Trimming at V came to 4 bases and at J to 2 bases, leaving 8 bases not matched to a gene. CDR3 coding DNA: TGTGCCAGCAGCTCACAAGCCGGGACAGGCAATCAGCCCCAGCATTTT. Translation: CASSSQAGTGNQPQHF.

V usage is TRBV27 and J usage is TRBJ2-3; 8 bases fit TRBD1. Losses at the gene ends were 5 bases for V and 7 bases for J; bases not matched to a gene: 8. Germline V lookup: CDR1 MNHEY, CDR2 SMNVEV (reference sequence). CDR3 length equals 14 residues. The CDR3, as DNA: TGTGCCAGCAGTCCGCGGACAGGGCCTTATACGCAGTATTTT. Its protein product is CASSPRTGPYTQYF.

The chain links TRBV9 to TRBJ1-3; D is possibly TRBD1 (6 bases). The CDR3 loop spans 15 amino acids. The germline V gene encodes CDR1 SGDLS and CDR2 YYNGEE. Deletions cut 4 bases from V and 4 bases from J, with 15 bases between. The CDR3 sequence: CASSRGGGSGNTIYF. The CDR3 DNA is TGTGCCAGCAGCCGAGGGGGGGGCTCGGGAAACACCATATATTTT.

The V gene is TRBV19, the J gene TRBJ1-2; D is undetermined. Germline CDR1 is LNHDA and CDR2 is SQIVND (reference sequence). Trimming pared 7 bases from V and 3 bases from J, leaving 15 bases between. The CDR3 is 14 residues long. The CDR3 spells CASNARARDYGYTF. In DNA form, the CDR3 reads TGTGCCAGTAACGCGAGGGCGAGGGACTATGGCTACACCTTC.

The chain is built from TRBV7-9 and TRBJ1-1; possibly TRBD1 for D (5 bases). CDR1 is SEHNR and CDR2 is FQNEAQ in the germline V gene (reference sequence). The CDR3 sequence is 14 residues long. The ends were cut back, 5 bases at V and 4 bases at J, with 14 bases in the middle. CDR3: CASSHRQGGTEAFF. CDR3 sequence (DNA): TGTGCCAGCAGCCATCGCCAGGGTGGCACTGAAGCTTTCTTT. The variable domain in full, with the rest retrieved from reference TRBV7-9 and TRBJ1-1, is DTGVSQNPRHKITKRGQNVTFRCDPISEHNRLYWYRQTLGQGPEFLTYFQNEAQLEKSRLLSDRFSAERPKGSFSTLEIQRTEQGDSAMYLCASSHRQGGTEAFFGQGTRLTVV.

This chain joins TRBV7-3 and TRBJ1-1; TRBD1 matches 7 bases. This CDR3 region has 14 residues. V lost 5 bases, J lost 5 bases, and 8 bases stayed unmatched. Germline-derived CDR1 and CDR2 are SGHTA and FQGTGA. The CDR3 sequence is CASSPQQGFTEAFF. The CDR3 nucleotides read TGTGCCAGCAGCCCTCAACAGGGGTTTACTGAAGCTTTCTTT.

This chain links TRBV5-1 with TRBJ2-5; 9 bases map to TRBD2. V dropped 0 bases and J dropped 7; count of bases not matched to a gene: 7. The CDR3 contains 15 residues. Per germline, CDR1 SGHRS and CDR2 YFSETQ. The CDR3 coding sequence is TGCGCCAGCAGCTTGGAGACTAGCGGTTCGGGGACCCAGTACTTC. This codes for CASSLETSGSGTQYF.

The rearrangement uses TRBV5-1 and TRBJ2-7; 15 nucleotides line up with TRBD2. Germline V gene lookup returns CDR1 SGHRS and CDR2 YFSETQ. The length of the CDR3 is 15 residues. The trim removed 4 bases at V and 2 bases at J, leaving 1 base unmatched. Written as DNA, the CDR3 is TGCGCCAGCAGCCGGACTAGCGGGGGGGCCTACGAGCAGTACTTC. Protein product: CASSRTSGGAYEQYF.

The CDR3 here is CASSPFPDRNTEAFF. For the CDR3, the DNA is TGTGCCAGCAGCCCCTTTCCGGACAGGAACACTGAAGCTTTCTTT. The chain couples TRBV7-9 to TRBJ1-1, with D tentatively TRBD1 (6 bases). CDR3 size: 15 residues. Germline V gives CDR1 SEHNR, CDR2 FQNEAQ (reference sequence). V was clipped by 5 bases and J by 1 base, with 14 bases between them.

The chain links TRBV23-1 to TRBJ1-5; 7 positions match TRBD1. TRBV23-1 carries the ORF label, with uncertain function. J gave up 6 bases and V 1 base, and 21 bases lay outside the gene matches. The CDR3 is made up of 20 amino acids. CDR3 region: CASSQYRLGQDWYLVQPQHF. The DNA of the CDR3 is TGCGCCAGCAGTCAATATCGGCTAGGACAGGATTGGTATCTGGTTCAGCCCCAGCATTTT.

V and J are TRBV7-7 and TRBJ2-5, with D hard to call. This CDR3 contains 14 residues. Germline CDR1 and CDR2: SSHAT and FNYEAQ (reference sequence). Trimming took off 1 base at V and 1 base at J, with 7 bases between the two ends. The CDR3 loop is CASSLDSVQETQYF. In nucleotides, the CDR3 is TGTGCCAGCAGCTTAGATTCAGTCCAAGAGACCCAGTACTTC.

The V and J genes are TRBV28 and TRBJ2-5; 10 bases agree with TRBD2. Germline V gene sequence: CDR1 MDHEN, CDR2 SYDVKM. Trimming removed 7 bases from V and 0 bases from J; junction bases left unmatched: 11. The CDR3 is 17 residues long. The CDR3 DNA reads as TGTGCCAGCACTCCCGTCGGGCTAGCGGGGGACCAAGAGACCCAGTACTTC. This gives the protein CASTPVGLAGDQETQYF.

The CDR3 loop is CASYWTGAYGYTF. The CDR3 DNA follows: TGTGCCAGCTACTGGACAGGGGCCTATGGCTACACCTTC. The V call is TRBV2, the J call TRBJ1-2; 9 nucleotides line up with TRBD1. The CDR3 has 13 residues. J gave up 4 bases and V 8 bases, and 5 bases lay outside the gene matches. Looked up from germline, CDR1 is SNHLY and CDR2 is FYNNEI.